Given below is one TCR beta chain in context. The CDR3 length is 13 residues. The germline gives CDR1 SEHNR, CDR2 FQNEAQ (reference sequence). V lost 5 bases and J lost 3, with 10 bases in between. This sample was included in a study of blood T cell repertoires in COVID-19. At the level of the study: The cDNA or gDNA used as material had been derived from T cells, B-cell-depleted T cells, or PBMCs.

In the original analysis: Reference gene primer amplification gave nucleated cell count estimates. Assay used: immunoSEQ multiplex PCR; TCRdb lists only in-frame clones, some missing. Clone size and V and J calls were adopted from that table, with D and trimming inferred from the DNA. The sample holds fewer than 300,000 clones, under 90% seen once. Recruited during active infection, patients (from Seattle) were subsequently followed longitudinally. This chain links TRBV7-9 with TRBJ2-5; the D gene is possibly TRBD1 (5 bases). This clonotype was sampled from a man over 45 with COVID-19, enrolled during active disease. Sequencing was performed on peripheral blood. The CDR3 spells CASSPETEETQYF. CDR3 coding DNA: TGTGCCAGCAGCCCCGAGACAGAAGAGACCCAGTACTTC.